This is a list of T cell receptor beta chains from one sample in a study of T cell clones after liver transplantation. Here immunoSEQ multiplex PCR was the method, and the copy in TCRdb shows in-frame clones only, minus some. The sample contains about 76,000 clones, over 65% of which appear only once. The input for sequencing was CD4+ T cells from blood, taken at the 22-month timepoint. Source of these receptors: a human patient who received a liver transplant. Some of these T cells may belong to the graft donor. The CDR3 runs from the conserved cysteine through the conserved F or W. The D gene is left open where the match is weak. Clone size is not always given. Where it is, it says once, few, many or a class for expanded clones.

TRBJ1-1 | TRBD1 | TRBV5-1 | once | TGCGCCAGCAGCTCGGGACAGACGAACACTGAAGCTTTCTTT | CASSSGQTNTEAFF
TRBJ1-2 | TRBD1 | TRBV7-2 | - | TGTGCCAGCAGCTCTCGGACAGGGGACTATGGCTACACCTTC | CASSSRTGDYGYTF
TRBJ2-7 | TRBD2 | TRBV4-2 | - | TGTGCCAGCAGCCCTGGGACTAGCGTCGCCTACGAGCAGTACTTC | CASSPGTSVAYEQYF
TRBJ2-6 | TRBD1 | TRBV27 | - | TGTGCCAGCAGCCGAAATCCGGGACAGGGGTTCTCTGGGGCCAACGTCCTGACTTTC | CASSRNPGQGFSGANVLTF
TRBJ2-3 | TRBD2 | TRBV5-1 | - | TGCGCCAGCAGCTCCCGACTAGCGGGGGCCTCGACGCAGTATTTT | CASSSRLAGASTQYF
TRBJ2-7 | TRBD1 | TRBV27 | few | TGTGCCAGCAGAAAACAGGGGGCAGGAGACGAGCAGTACTTC | CASRKQGAGDEQYF
TRBJ1-1 | TRBD1 | TRBV29-1 | - | TGCAGCGTACGAGACAGGGTAGTCACTGAAGCTTTCTTT | CSVRDRVVTEAFF
TRBJ1-4 | - | TRBV30 | few | TGTGCCTGGAGCGTCGGACGGATTAATGAAAAACTGTTTTTT | CAWSVGRINEKLFF
TRBJ2-3 | - | TRBV4-2 | once | TGTGCCAGCAGCCAAGTCATGTGGGAACTAAGGAGGGGGCAGTATTTT | CASSQVMWELRRGQYF
TRBJ1-2 | TRBD1 | TRBV27 | - | TGTGCCGCCCGATCGGGGACAGGGTGGGCCTCTAACTATGGCTACACCTTC | CAARSGTGWASNYGYTF
TRBJ1-2 | - | TRBV7-8 | once | TGTGCCAGCAGCTTAAGGCAGAACTATGGCTACACCTTC | CASSLRQNYGYTF
TRBJ2-1 | - | TRBV9 | once | TGTGCCAGCAGCGTAGCTTCCGGACCAGGATACAATGAGCAGTTCTTC | CASSVASGPGYNEQFF
TRBJ2-5 | TRBD1 | TRBV14 | - | TGTGCCAGCAGCCAATGGACAGGTTCGGAGACCCAGTACTTC | CASSQWTGSETQYF
TRBJ2-7 | - | TRBV2 | once | TGTGCCAGCAGCTTTACCACAGGGTTCTACGAGCAGTACTTC | CASSFTTGFYEQYF
TRBJ2-1 | TRBD2 | TRBV6-5 | - | TGTGCCAGCAGTTACTTAATGGCGGGGGGGCACAATGAGCAGTTCTTC | CASSYLMAGGHNEQFF
TRBJ1-5 | TRBD1 | TRBV6-6 | - | TGTGCCAGCAGTCCAACAGGGGGCTCTAATCAGCCCCAGCATTTT | CASSPTGGSNQPQHF
TRBJ2-3 | - | TRBV28 | - | TGTGCCAGCTCGGGCGGGTTCAGCCGAACAACAGATACGCAGTATTTT | CASSGGFSRTTDTQYF
TRBJ2-5 | - | TRBV5-1 | - | TGCGCCAGCAGCTTGGGATCCGGGAATAGTCAAGAGACCCAGTACTTC | CASSLGSGNSQETQYF
TRBJ2-3 | TRBD1 | TRBV6-1 | - | TGTGCCAGCAGTGTAGGACAGGCTACAGATACGCAGTATTTT | CASSVGQATDTQYF
TRBJ1-5 | - | TRBV5-6 | - | TGTGCCAGCAGCTTGGCCGTGGGGGCAAATCAGCCCCAGCATTTT | CASSLAVGANQPQHF
TRBJ2-5 | TRBD2 | TRBV2 | - | TGTGCCAGCAGTGTTTCCGCGGGGGGGGTCCAAGAGACCCAGTACTTC | CASSVSAGGVQETQYF
TRBJ2-7 | - | TRBV6-6 | - | TGTGCCAGCAGTTCCTTCCCCGGGACATCCTACGAGCAGTACTTC | CASSSFPGTSYEQYF
TRBJ2-1 | TRBD2 | TRBV18 | - | TGTGCCAGCTCACAACTAGCGGGGGTTAGGAATGAGCAGTTCTTC | CASSQLAGVRNEQFF
TRBJ2-3 | TRBD2 | TRBV7-9 | - | TGTGCCAGCAGCCCCGGGGGGGCTGCAGATACGCAGTATTTT | CASSPGGAADTQYF
TRBJ1-3 | - | TRBV19 | - | TGTGCCAGTAGTATTCCCTCCACTAGTGGAAACACCATATATTTT | CASSIPSTSGNTIYF
TRBJ2-5 | - | TRBV2 | - | TGTGCCAGCAAACGTCAAGAGACCCAGTACTTC | CASKRQETQYF
TRBJ1-1 | - | TRBV7-9 | - | TGTGCCAGCAGCTTTAGGGGCCGGAACACTGAAGCTTTCTTT | CASSFRGRNTEAFF
TRBJ2-2 | - | TRBV2 | few | TGTGCCAGCAGTCGGACAAATGGGTTCACCGGGGAGCTGTTTTTT | CASSRTNGFTGELFF
TRBJ2-1 | TRBD2 | TRBV30 | - | TGTGCCTGGAGACCTAGCGGGATTCGTAATGAGCAGTTCTTC | CAWRPSGIRNEQFF
TRBJ2-7 | - | TRBV5-4 | few | TGTGCCAGCAGCTGGGAGAGCTACGAGCAGTACTTC | CASSWESYEQYF
TRBJ1-1 | - | TRBV28 | - | TGTGCCAGCAGTTCCGGGAACACTGAAGCTTTCTTT | CASSSGNTEAFF
TRBJ1-5 | - | TRBV28 | - | TGTGCCAGCAGTTTGCTCTCGGGTGGGACCGCCACGCAGCCCCAGCATTTT | CASSLLSGGTATQPQHF
TRBJ2-1 | TRBD1 | TRBV18 | - | TGTGCCAGCTCACCACTAGGCACAGGGGGGTACAATGAGCAGTTCTTC | CASSPLGTGGYNEQFF
TRBJ2-7 | - | TRBV19 | - | TGTGCCAGTAGTATTGGTGGGGCTGCAAGGCAGTACTTC | CASSIGGAARQYF
TRBJ2-5 | - | TRBV6-5 | - | TGTGCCAGCAGTAGGACAACCGGCCGGGAGACCCAGTACTTC | CASSRTTGRETQYF
TRBJ2-1 | TRBD2 | TRBV28 | - | TGTGCCAGCAGCCCCGGACTAGCGGGAGGGCGCAATGAGCAGTTCTTC | CASSPGLAGGRNEQFF
TRBJ2-3 | - | TRBV5-1 | - | TGCGCCAGCAGCCCGAAGACAACTTTCACAGATACGCAGTATTTT | CASSPKTTFTDTQYF
TRBJ1-2 | - | TRBV10-2 | - | TGCGCCAGCAGTGAGTCGCGGAACTATGGCTACACCTTC | CASSESRNYGYTF
TRBJ2-2 | TRBD2 | TRBV12-5 | - | TGTGCTAGTGGTGGCACGACTAGCGGGAGAAACACCGGGGAGCTGTTTTTT | CASGGTTSGRNTGELFF
TRBJ2-7 | - | TRBV5-1 | once | TGCGCCAGCAGCATCGGACGGTACGAGCAGTACTTC | CASSIGRYEQYF
TRBJ1-6 | - | TRBV4-3 | - | TGCGCCAGCAGCCAAGGCCGGGCCTCAAATTCACCCCTCCACTTT | CASSQGRASNSPLHF
TRBJ2-1 | - | TRBV5-1 | - | TGCGCCAGCAGCTTGGGCAGGGGATACAATGAGCAGTTCTTC | CASSLGRGYNEQFF
TRBJ2-7 | TRBD1 | TRBV5-1 | - | TGCGCCAGCAGCTTGGACGGGGACAGGGGCTTTTACGAGCAGTACTTC | CASSLDGDRGFYEQYF